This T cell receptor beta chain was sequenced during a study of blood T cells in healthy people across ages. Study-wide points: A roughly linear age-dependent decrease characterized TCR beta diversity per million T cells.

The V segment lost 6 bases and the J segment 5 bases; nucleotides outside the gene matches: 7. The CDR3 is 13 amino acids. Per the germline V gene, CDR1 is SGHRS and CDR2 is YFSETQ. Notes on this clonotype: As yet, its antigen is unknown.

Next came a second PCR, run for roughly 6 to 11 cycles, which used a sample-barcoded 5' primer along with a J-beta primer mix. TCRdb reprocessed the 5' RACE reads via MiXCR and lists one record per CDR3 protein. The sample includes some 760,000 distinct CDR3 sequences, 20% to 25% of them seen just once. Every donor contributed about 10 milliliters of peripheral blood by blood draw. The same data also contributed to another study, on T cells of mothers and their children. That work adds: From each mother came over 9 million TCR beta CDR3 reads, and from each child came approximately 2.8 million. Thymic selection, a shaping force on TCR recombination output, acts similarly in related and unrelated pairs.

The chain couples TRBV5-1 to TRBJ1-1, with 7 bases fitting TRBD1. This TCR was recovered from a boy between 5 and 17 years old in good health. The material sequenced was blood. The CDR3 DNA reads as TGCGCCAGCACGCAGTCACAGGGGACTGAAGCTTTCTTT. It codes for CASTQSQGTEAFF. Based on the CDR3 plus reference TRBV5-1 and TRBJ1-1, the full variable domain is KAGVTQTPRYLIKTRGQQVTLSCSPISGHRSVSWYQQTPGQGLQFLFEYFSETQRNKGNFPGRFSGRQFSNSRSEMNVSTLELGDSALYLCASTQSQGTEAFFGQGTRLTVV.